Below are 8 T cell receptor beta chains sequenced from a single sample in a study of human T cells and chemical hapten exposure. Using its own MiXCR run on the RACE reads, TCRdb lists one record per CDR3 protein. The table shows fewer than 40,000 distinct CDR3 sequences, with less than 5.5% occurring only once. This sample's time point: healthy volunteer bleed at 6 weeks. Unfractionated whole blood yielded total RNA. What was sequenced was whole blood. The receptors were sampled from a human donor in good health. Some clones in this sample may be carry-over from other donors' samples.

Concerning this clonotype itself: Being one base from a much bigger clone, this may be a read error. CDR3 residues: CASSSYNKQFF. CDR3 nucleotide sequence: TGTGCCAGCAGCTCCTACAATAAGCAGTTCTTC. This rearrangement joins TRBV7-9 to TRBJ2-1, with D uncertain. The CDR3 covers 11 residues. Germline values: CDR1 SEHNR, CDR2 FQNEAQ (reference sequence). Based on the CDR3 plus reference TRBV7-9 and TRBJ2-1, the full variable domain is DTGVSQNPRHKITKRGQNVTFRCDPISEHNRLYWYRQTLGQGPEFLTYFQNEAQLEKSRLLSDRFSAERPKGSFSTLEIQRTEQGDSAMYLCASSSYNKQFFGPGTRLTVL.

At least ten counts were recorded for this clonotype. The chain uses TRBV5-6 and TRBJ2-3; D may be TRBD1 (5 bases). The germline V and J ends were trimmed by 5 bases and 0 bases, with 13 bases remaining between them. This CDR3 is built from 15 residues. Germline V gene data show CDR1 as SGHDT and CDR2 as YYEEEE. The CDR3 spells CASSFVGASTDTQYF. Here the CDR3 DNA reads TGTGCCAGCAGTTTCGTAGGGGCTAGCACAGATACGCAGTATTTT.

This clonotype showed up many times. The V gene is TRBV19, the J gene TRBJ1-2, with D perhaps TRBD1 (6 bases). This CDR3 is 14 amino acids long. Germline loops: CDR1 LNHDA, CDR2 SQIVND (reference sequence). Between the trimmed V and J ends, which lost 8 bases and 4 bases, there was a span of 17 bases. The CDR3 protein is CASAGGLNVYGYTF. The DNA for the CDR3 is TGTGCCAGTGCCGGGGGGCTGAACGTCTATGGCTACACCTTC.

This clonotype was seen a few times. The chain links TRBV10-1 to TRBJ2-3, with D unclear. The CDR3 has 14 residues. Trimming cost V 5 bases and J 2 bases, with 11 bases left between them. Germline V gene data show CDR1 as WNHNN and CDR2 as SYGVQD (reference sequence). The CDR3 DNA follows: TGCGCCAGCAGTTCCGGGCTTAACACAGATACGCAGTATTTT. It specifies CASSSGLNTDTQYF.

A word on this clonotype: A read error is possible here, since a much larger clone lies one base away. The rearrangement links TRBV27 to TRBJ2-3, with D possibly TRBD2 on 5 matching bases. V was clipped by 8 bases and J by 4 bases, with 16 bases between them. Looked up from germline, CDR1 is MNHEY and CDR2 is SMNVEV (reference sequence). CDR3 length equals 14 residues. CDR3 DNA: TGTGCCAGCGGGGATCGGGATGGCTCAGATACGCAGTATTTT. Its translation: CASGDRDGSDTQYF.

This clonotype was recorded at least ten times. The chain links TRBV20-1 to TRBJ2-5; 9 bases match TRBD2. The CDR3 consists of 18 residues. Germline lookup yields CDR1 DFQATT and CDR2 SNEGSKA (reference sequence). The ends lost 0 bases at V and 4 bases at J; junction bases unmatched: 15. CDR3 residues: CSARDPLYSGSIRETQYF. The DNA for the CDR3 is TGCAGTGCTAGAGACCCGTTGTATAGCGGGAGTATCCGAGAGACCCAGTACTTC.

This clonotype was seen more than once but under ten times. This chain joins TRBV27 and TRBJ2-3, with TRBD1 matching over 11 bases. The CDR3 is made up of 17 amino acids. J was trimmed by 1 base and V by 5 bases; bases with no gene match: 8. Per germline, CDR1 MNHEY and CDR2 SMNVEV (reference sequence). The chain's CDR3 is CASSTWTGGAGTDTQYF. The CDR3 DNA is TGTGCCAGCAGTACCTGGACAGGGGGCGCCGGCACAGATACGCAGTATTTT.

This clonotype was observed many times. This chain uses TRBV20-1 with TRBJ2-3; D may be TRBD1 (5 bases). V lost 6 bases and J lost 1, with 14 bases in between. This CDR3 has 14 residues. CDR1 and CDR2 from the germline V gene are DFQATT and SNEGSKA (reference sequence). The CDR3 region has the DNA TGCAGTGCCAACCCAGGGTTCGGCACAGATACGCAGTATTTT. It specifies CSANPGFGTDTQYF.